This TCR beta chain is drawn from a study of PD-1 blockade in classical Hodgkin lymphoma. Repertoires were generated with immunoSEQ multiplex PCR, while TCRdb's copy carries only in-frame clones and drops some. This table holds approximately 60,000 clones, 70% to 90% found once. Germline-derived CDR1 and CDR2 are SEHNR and FQNEAQ (reference sequence). The CDR3 runs 14 residues. V was clipped by 0 bases and J by 1 base, with 6 bases between them. The table lists this clone with a count of one. Every patient had relapsed following autologous stem cell transplantation, and cohorts differed in brentuximab vedotin exposure.

The chain couples TRBV7-9 to TRBJ1-2, with D uncertain. The clonotype comes from a human donor with classical Hodgkin lymphoma. Specimen: peripheral blood mononuclear cells (PBMCs), collected at baseline. The CDR3 loop is CASSLAGSNYGYTF. CDR3 in DNA: TGTGCCAGCAGCTTAGCCGGGAGTAACTATGGCTACACCTTC.